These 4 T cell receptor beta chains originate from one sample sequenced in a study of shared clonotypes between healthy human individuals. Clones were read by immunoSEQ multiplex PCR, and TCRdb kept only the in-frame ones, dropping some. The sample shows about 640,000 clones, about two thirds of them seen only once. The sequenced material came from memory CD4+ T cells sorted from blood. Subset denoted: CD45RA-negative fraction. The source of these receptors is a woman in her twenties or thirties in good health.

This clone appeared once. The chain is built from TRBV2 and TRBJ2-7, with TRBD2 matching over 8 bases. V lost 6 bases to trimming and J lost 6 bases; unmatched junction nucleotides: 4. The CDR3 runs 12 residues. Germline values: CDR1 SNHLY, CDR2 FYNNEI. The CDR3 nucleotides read TGTGCCAGCAGGCGGGAGGCCCTCGAGCAGTACTTC. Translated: CASRREALEQYF.

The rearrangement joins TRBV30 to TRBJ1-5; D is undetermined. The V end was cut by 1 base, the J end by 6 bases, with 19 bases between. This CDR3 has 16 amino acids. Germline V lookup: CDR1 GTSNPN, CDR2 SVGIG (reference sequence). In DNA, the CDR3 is TGTGCCTGGAGTGCGAACTGGACCCCGGTGCCTCAGCCCCAGCATTTT. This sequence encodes CAWSANWTPVPQPQHF.

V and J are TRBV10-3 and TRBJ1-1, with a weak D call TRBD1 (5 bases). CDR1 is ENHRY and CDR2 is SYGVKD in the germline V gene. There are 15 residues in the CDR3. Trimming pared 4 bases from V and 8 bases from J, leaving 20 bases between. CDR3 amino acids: CAISGRAIPTEEAFF. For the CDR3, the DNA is TGTGCCATCAGTGGTCGGGCTATCCCGACAGAAGAAGCTTTCTTT.

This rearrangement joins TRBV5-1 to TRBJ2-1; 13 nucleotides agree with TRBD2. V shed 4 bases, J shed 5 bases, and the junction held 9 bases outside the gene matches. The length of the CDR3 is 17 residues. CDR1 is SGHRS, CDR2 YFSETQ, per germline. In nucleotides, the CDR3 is TGCGCCAGCAGCACAGGACTAGCGGGAGTTGTGGACAATGAGCAGTTCTTC. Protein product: CASSTGLAGVVDNEQFF.